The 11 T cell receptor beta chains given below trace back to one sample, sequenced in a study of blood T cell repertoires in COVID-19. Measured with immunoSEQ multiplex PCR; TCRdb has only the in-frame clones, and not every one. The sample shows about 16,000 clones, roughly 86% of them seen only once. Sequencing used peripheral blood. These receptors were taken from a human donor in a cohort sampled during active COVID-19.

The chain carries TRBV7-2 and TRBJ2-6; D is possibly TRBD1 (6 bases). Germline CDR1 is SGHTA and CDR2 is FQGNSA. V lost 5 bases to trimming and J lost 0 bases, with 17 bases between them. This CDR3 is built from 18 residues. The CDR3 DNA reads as TGTGCCAGCAGCAAAGGGGGTCAGCTCTACTCTGGGGCCAACGTCCTGACTTTC. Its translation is CASSKGGQLYSGANVLTF.

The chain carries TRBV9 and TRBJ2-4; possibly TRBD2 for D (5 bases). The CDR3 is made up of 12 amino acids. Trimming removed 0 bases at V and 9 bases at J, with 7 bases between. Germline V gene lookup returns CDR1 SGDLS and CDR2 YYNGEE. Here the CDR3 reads CASSVDSGIQYF. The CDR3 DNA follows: TGTGCCAGCAGCGTAGACAGCGGCATTCAGTACTTC.

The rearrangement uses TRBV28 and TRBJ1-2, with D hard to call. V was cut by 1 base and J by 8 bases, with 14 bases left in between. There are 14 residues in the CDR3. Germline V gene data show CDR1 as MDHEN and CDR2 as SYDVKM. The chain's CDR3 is CASSLFSPLQGYTF. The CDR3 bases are TGTGCCAGCAGTTTATTTTCCCCTCTCCAGGGCTACACCTTC.

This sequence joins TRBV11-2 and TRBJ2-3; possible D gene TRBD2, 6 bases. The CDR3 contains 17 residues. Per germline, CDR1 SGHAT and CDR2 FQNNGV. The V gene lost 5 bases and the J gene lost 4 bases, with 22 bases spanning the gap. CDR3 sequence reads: CASSPRLAERGSDTQYF. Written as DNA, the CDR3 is TGTGCCAGCAGCCCGAGGTTAGCGGAACGCGGGTCAGATACGCAGTATTTT. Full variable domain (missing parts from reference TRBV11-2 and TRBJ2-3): EAGVAQSPRYKIIEKRQSVAFWCNPISGHATLYWYQQILGQGPKLLIQFQNNGVVDDSQLPKDRFSAERLKGVDSTLKIQPAKLEDSAVYLCASSPRLAERGSDTQYFGPGTRLTVL.

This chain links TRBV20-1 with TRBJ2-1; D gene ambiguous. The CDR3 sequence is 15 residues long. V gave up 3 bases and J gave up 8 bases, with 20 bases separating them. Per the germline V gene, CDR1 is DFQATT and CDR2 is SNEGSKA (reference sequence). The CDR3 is CSASVWRRKADEQFF. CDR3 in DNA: TGCAGTGCTAGTGTTTGGCGGAGAAAGGCCGATGAGCAGTTCTTC.

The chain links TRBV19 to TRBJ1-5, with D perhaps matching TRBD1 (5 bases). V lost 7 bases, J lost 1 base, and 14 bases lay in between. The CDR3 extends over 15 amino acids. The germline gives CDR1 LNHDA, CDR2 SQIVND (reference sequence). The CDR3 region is CASTLQAGSNQPQHF. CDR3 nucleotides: TGTGCCAGTACTTTACAGGCGGGGAGCAATCAGCCCCAGCATTTT.

CDR3 DNA sequence: TGTGCCAGCTCACCGACGCCGGACAGGGCATATTCACCCCTCCACTTT. It translates to CASSPTPDRAYSPLHF. The chain combines TRBV18 with TRBJ1-6, with 8 bases matching TRBD1. Germline assignment: CDR1 KGHSH and CDR2 LQKENI. The CDR3 is made up of 16 amino acids. V shed 3 bases and J 8 bases; nucleotides not matched to a gene: 9.

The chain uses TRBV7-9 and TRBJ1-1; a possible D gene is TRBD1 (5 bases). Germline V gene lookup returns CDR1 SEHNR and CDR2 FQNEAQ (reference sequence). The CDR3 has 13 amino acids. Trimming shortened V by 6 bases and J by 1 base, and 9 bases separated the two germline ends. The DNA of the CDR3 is TGTGCCAGCAGAGAACAGGCGAACACTGAAGCTTTCTTT. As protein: CASREQANTEAFF.

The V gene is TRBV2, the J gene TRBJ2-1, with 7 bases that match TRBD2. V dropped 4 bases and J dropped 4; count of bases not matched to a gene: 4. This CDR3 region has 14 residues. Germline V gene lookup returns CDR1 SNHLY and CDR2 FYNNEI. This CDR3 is CASSALLAYNEQFF. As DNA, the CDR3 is TGTGCCAGCAGTGCCCTACTAGCGTACAATGAGCAGTTCTTC.

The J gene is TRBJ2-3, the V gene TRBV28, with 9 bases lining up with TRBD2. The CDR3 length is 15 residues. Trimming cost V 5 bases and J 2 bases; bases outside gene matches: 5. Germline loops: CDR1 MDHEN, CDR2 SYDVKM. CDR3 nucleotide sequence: TGTGCCAGCAGTACACGGACTAGCGTCACAGATACGCAGTATTTT. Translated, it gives CASSTRTSVTDTQYF.

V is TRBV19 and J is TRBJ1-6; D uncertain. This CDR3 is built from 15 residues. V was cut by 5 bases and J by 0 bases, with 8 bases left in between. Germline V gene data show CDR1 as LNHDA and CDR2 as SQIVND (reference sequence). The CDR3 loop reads CASSSLGSYNSPLHF. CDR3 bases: TGTGCCAGTAGTTCCCTAGGCTCCTATAATTCACCCCTCCACTTT.